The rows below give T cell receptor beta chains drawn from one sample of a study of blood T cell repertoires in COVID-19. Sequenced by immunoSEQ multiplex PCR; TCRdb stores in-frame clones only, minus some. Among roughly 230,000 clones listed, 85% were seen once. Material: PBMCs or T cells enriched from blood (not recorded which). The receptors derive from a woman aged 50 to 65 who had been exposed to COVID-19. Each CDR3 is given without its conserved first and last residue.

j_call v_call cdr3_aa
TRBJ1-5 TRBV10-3 AISSGGQPQH
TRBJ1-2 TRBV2 ARRSGGDGYT
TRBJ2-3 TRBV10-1 ASSEKAQRGGVGADTQY
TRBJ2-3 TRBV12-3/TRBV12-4 ASSGGTDTQY
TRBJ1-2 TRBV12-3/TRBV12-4 ASSFRAFYGYT
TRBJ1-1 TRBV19 ASTTFGLEAF
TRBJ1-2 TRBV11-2 ASAGRTGGRINYGYT
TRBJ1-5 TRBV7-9 ASSLGGLNQPQH
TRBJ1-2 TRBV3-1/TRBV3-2 ASSQDPDYGYT
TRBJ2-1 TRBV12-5 ASGLGPGTGTGWRF
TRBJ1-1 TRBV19 ASSIRGGYTEAF